Listed below are T cell receptor beta chains from one sample, sequenced in a study of T cell responses to AZD1222 COVID-19 vaccine. Produced via immunoSEQ multiplex PCR; TCRdb's table is partial and in-frame only. The sample lists about 120,000 clones; 70% to 90% were seen once. The sequencing used peripheral blood, collected on day 0 of AZD1222 vaccination. Source of these receptors: an adult in good health. Both conserved end residues are part of each CDR3. D genes are given only for firm matches. For some rows the clone size is stated as once, few or many, or as a class when expanded; others skip it.

abundance: NA
v_gene: TRBV6-5
j_gene: TRBJ2-5
d_gene: TRBD2
CDR3nt: TGTGCCAGCAGTTACTCGAGCGGGGTCCAAGAGACCCAGTACTTC
CDR3aa: CASSYSSGVQETQYF

abundance: NA
v_gene: TRBV7-9
j_gene: TRBJ2-3
d_gene: TRBD2
CDR3nt: TGTGCCAGCAGCCTGGGACTAGCGGGAACAGATACGCAGTATTTT
CDR3aa: CASSLGLAGTDTQYF

abundance: NA
v_gene: TRBV7-8
j_gene: TRBJ1-6
d_gene: NA
CDR3nt: TGTGCCAGCAGCTTAGTAAGGCGGGCTCGTTCACCCCTCCACTTT
CDR3aa: CASSLVRRARSPLHF

abundance: NA
v_gene: TRBV7-3
j_gene: TRBJ2-1
d_gene: TRBD2
CDR3nt: TGTGCCAGCAGCTTTAGCGGGGTGCCTTACAATGAGCAGTTCTTC
CDR3aa: CASSFSGVPYNEQFF

abundance: NA
v_gene: TRBV18
j_gene: TRBJ2-7
d_gene: NA
CDR3nt: TGTGCCAGCTCACCGGCAGGGAGCGGCTACGAGCAGTACTTC
CDR3aa: CASSPAGSGYEQYF

abundance: few
v_gene: TRBV2
j_gene: TRBJ2-2
d_gene: NA
CDR3nt: TGTGCCAGCAGTGTACAGCGTCCCGGTGTCGGCGGGGAGCTGTTTTTT
CDR3aa: CASSVQRPGVGGELFF

abundance: NA
v_gene: TRBV11-3
j_gene: TRBJ2-6
d_gene: NA
CDR3nt: TGTGCCAGCAGCTTAGGATTTACAGCTTCTGGGGCCAACGTCCTGACTTTC
CDR3aa: CASSLGFTASGANVLTF

abundance: NA
v_gene: TRBV7-9
j_gene: TRBJ1-2
d_gene: NA
CDR3nt: TGTGCCAGCAGCTTAAATCAGGGAAATGGCTACACCTTC
CDR3aa: CASSLNQGNGYTF

abundance: few
v_gene: TRBV5-1
j_gene: TRBJ2-5
d_gene: TRBD1
CDR3nt: TGCGCCAGCAGCTTGGCGGGACAGGGAAGCTGGACCCAGTACTTC
CDR3aa: CASSLAGQGSWTQYF

abundance: once
v_gene: TRBV29-1
j_gene: TRBJ2-1
d_gene: NA
CDR3nt: TGCAGCGCCCTACCCCCCGGCCTAGCCTACAATGAGCAGTTCTTC
CDR3aa: CSALPPGLAYNEQFF

abundance: once
v_gene: TRBV16
j_gene: TRBJ2-3
d_gene: TRBD2
CDR3nt: TGTGCCAGCAGCCAATCTAGCGGGGGGCTAGATACGCAGTATTTT
CDR3aa: CASSQSSGGLDTQYF

abundance: NA
v_gene: TRBV2
j_gene: TRBJ1-6
d_gene: NA
CDR3nt: TGTGCCAGCAGGGACAATGCCGGACCCCTCCACTTT
CDR3aa: CASRDNAGPLHF

abundance: NA
v_gene: TRBV4-2
j_gene: TRBJ1-1
d_gene: NA
CDR3nt: TGTGCCAGCAGCCACGCAACCCCTTTCCAGGGCAGTGAAGCTTTCTTT
CDR3aa: CASSHATPFQGSEAFF

abundance: NA
v_gene: TRBV2
j_gene: TRBJ2-1
d_gene: NA
CDR3nt: TGTGCCAGCAGTCCCACTAGAGATGAGCAGTTCTTC
CDR3aa: CASSPTRDEQFF

abundance: NA
v_gene: TRBV27
j_gene: TRBJ1-2
d_gene: TRBD1
CDR3nt: TGTGCCAGCAGTTTCGCAGGGGGAGGCGGCTACACCTTC
CDR3aa: CASSFAGGGGYTF

abundance: NA
v_gene: TRBV10-3
j_gene: TRBJ2-1
d_gene: TRBD2
CDR3nt: TGTGCCATCAGTGAGTCGGGGCTAGCGGGAATAAATGAGCAGTTCTTC
CDR3aa: CAISESGLAGINEQFF